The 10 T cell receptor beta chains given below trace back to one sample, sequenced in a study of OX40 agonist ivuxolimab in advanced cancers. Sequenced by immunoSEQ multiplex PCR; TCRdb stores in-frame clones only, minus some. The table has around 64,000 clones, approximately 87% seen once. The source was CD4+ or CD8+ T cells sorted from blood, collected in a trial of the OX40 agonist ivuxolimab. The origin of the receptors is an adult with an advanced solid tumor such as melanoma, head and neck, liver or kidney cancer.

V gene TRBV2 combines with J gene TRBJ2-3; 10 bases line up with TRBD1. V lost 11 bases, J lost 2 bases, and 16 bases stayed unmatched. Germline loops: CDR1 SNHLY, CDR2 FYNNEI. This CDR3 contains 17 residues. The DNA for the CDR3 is TGTGCCGGAAGGAGGACAGGGGGTATTAGAGACACAGATACGCAGTATTTT. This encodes CAGRRTGGIRDTDTQYF.

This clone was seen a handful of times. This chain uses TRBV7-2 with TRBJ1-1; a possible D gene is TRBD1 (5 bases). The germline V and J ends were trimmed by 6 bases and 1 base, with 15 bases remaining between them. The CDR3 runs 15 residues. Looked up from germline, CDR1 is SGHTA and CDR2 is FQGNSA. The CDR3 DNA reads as TGTGCCAGCAGTCCCGTGGGACGGAGGAACACTGAAGCTTTCTTT. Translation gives CASSPVGRRNTEAFF.

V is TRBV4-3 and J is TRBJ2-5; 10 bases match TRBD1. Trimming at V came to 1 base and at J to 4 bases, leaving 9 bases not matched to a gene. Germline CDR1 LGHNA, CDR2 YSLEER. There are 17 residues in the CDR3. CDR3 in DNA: TGCGCCAGCAGCCAAGGACCGGGACAGGGGATGGGAGAGACCCAGTACTTC. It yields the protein CASSQGPGQGMGETQYF.

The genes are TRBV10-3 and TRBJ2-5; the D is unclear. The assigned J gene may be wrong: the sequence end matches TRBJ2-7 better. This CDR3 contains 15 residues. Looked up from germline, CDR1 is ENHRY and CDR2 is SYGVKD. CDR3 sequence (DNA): TGTGCCATCAGTGAGTATAGTGTGTCTTCCTACGAGCAGTACTTC. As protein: CAISEYSVSSYEQYF.

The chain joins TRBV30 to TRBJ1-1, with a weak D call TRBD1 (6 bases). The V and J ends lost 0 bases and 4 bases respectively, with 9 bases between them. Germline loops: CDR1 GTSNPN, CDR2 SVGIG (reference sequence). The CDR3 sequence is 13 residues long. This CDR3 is CAWSVQGPTEAFF. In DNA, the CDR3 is TGTGCCTGGAGTGTACAGGGTCCCACTGAAGCTTTCTTT.

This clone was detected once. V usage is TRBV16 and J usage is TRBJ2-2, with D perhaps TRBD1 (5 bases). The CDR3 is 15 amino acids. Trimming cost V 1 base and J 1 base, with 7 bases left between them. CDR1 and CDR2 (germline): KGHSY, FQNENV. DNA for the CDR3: TGTGCCAGCAGCCAATTCACAGGGAACACCGGGGAGCTGTTTTTT. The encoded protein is CASSQFTGNTGELFF.

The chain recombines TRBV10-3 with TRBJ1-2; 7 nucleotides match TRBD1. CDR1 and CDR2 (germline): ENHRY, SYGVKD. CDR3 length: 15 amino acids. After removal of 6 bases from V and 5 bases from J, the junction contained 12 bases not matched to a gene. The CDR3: CAISGTVPAPYGYTF. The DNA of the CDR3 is TGTGCCATCAGCGGGACAGTCCCAGCGCCATATGGCTACACCTTC.

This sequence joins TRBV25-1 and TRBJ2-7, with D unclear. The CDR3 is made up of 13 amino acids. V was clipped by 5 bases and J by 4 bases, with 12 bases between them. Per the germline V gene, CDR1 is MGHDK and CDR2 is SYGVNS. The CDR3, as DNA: TGTGCCAGCAGTCGGCACAGCCTGTACGAGCAGTACTTC. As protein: CASSRHSLYEQYF.

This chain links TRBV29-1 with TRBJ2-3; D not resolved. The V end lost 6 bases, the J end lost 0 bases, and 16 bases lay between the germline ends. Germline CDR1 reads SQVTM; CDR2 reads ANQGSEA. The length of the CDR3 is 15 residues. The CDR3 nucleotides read TGCAGCGTCAGAAGCACTTCCTTTAGCACAGATACGCAGTATTTT. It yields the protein CSVRSTSFSTDTQYF.

The CDR3 spells CASSPDRGAYNEQFF. The CDR3 bases are TGTGCCAGCTCTCCCGACAGGGGAGCCTACAATGAGCAGTTCTTC. The chain employs TRBV18 and TRBJ2-1, with 8 bases identical to TRBD1. Germline V gene lookup returns CDR1 KGHSH and CDR2 LQKENI. This CDR3 is 15 amino acids long. Trimming at V came to 6 bases and at J to 2 bases, leaving 6 bases not matched to a gene.